This T cell receptor beta chain was identified during a study of CD8+CD57+ T cells in acquired aplastic anemia. Study-wide context: Yields of DNA that came from sorted CD4+ and CD8+ cells averaged roughly 3.3 ug. On average, healthy donors gave approximately 9.9 million reads for CD4+ cells.

The study, taken as a whole, reports: Found in both controls and patients were twenty-nine CD8+ CDR3 sequences.

V dropped 1 base and J dropped 4; count of bases not matched to a gene: 18. The CDR3 consists of 20 residues. Germline CDR1 reads SGHTA; CDR2 reads FQGNSA. On this clonotype itself: The antigen remains undetermined.

Investigators profiled TCR beta VDJ and CDR3 from genomic DNA template. TCRdb re-derived calls from the reads in MiXCR, one entry per CDR3 protein. Seen here are about 190,000 distinct CDR3 sequences, approximately 52% observed once, and the top ten hold about 15%. The V gene is TRBV7-2, the J gene TRBJ1-2; 10 nucleotides align to TRBD1. The material sequenced was sorted CD4+, CD8+, or CD8+CD57+ T cells (not recorded which) from PBMCs. The sequence was collected from a human donor in good health, serving as a control. DNA for the CDR3: TGTGCCAGCAGCTTAGGAACCGGCCGGGACAGGGGCCGAAGATCCTATGGCTACACCTTC. Encoded protein: CASSLGTGRDRGRRSYGYTF.